The clone carrying this T cell receptor beta chain was recorded at least ten times. Disease duration under 2 months; hyperthyroidism patients were aged 18 to 65. Losses at the gene ends were 6 bases for V and 11 bases for J; bases not matched to a gene: 8. Germline CDR1 and CDR2: MNHNS and SASEGT. The CDR3 length is 13 residues. The data derive from a study of T cells in Graves' hyperthyroidism and ophthalmopathy. TCR beta CDR3 region amplification was performed from RNA transcripts. The study used the HTBI primer set for a first-round RT-PCR of the TCR CDR3. Via MiXCR, TCRdb re-called the multiplex PCR reads, giving one row per CDR3 protein. The sample yields over 650,000 distinct CDR3 sequences, roughly 17% seen once.

This receptor was taken from a man between 18 and 35 years old with Graves' hyperthyroidism. J is TRBJ1-5 and V is TRBV6-1; 9 bases align to TRBD1. Sequenced material: blood. The CDR3 coding sequence is TGTGCCAGCAGGCGTACAGGGGGCGAAGCCCAGCATTTT. This translates into CASRRTGGEAQHF.